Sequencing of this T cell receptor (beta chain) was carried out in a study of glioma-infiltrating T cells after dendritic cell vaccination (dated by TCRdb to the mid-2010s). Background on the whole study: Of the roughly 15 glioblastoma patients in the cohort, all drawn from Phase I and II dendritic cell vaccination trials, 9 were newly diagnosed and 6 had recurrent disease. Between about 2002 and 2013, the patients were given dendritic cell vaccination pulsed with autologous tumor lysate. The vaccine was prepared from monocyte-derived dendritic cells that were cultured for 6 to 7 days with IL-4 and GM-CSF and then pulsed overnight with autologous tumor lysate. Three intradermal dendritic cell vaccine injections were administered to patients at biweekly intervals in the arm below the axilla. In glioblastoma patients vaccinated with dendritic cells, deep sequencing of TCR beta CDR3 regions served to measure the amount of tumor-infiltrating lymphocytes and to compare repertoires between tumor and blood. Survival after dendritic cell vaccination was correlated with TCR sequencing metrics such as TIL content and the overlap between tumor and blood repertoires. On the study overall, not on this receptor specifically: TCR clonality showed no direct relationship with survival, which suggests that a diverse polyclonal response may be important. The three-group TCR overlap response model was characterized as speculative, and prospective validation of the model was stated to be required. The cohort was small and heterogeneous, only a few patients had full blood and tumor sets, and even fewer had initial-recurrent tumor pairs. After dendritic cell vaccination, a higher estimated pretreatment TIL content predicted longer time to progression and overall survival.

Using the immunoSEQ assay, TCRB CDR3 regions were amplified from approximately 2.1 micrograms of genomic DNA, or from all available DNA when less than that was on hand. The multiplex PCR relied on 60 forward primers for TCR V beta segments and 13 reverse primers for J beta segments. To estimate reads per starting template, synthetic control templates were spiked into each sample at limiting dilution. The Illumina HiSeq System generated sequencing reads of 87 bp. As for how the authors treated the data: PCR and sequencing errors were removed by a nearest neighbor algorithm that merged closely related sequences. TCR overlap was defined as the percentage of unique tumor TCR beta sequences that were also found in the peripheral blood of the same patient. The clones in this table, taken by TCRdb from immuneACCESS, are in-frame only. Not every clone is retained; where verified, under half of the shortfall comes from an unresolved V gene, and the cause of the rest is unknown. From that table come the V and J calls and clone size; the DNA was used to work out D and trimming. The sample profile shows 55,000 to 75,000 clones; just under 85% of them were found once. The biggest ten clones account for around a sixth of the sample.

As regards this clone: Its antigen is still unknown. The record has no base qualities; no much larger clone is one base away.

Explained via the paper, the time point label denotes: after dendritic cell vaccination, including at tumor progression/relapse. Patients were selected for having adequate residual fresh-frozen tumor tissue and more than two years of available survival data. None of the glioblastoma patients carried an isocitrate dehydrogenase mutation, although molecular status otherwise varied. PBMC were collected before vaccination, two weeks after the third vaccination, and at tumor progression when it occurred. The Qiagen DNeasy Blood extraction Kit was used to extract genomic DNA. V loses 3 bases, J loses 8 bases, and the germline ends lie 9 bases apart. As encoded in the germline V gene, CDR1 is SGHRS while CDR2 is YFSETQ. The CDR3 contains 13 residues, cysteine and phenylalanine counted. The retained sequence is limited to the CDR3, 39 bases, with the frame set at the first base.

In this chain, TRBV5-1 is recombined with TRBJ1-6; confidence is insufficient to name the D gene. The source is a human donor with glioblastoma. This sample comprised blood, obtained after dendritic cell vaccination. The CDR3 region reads CASSYLEDSPLHF. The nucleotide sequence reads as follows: TGCGCCAGCAGCTATTTAGAGGATTCACCCCTCCACTTT.